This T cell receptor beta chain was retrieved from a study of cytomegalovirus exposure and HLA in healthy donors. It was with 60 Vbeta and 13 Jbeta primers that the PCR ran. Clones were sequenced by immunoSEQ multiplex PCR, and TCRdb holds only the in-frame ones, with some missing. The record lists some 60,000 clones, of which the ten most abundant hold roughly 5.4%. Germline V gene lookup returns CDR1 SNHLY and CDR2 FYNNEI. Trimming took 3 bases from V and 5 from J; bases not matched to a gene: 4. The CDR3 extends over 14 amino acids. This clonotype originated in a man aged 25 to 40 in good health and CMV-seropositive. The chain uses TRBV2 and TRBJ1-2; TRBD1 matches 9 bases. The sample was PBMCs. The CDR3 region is CASSETGGFYGYTF. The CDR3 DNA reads TGTGCCAGCAGTGAGACAGGGGGATTTTATGGCTACACCTTC.